This passage covers 30 T cell receptor beta chains from one sample sequenced in a study of shared clonotypes between healthy human individuals. The table came from immunoSEQ multiplex PCR; TCRdb's copy has only in-frame clones and leaves some out. The sample lists around 2,000,000 clones, approximately 94% occurring once. In the naive CD8 group, cells lacked CD45RO and were positively selected for CCR7, so terminally differentiated effector memory CD45RA+ cells were left out. The specimen sequenced was naive CD8+ T cells sorted from blood. Every receptor here comes from a man younger than 35 in good health.

The rearrangement uses TRBV5-8 and TRBJ2-3; D not certain. Germline V gene data show CDR1 as SGHTS and CDR2 as YDEGEE. The V gene lost 3 bases and the J gene lost 2 bases, with 10 bases spanning the gap. The CDR3 runs to 14 residues. Here the CDR3 reads CASSWGSFTDTQYF. The CDR3 DNA sequence: TGTGCCAGCAGCTGGGGTAGTTTCACAGATACGCAGTATTTT. Supplemented by reference TRBV5-8 and TRBJ2-3, the full variable domain reads EAGVTQSPTHLIKTRGQQATLRCSPISGHTSVYWYQQALGLGLQFLLWYDEGEERNRGNFPPRFSGRQFPNYSSELNVNALELEDSALYLCASSWGSFTDTQYFGPGTRLTVL.

The V call is TRBV30, the J call TRBJ2-1; D remains unclear. Per germline, CDR1 GTSNPN and CDR2 SVGIG (reference sequence). The CDR3 consists of 14 residues. V lost 0 bases and J lost 9, with 15 bases in between. The CDR3 protein is CAWSVLRGVSEQFF. Here the CDR3 DNA reads TGTGCCTGGAGTGTACTTCGTGGGGTCAGTGAGCAGTTCTTC. Drawing the rest from reference TRBV30 and TRBJ2-1, the complete variable domain is SQTIHQWPATLVQPVGSPLSLECTVEGTSNPNLYWYRQAAGRGLQLLFYSVGIGQISSEVPQNLSASRPQDRQFILSSKKLLLSDSGFYLCAWSVLRGVSEQFFGPGTRLTVL.

The chain is built from TRBV28 and TRBJ1-1; 7 nucleotides line up with TRBD1. V was pared by 1 base and J by 6 bases, with 17 bases of the junction left unmatched. CDR3 length equals 18 residues. CDR1 and CDR2 from the germline V gene are MDHEN and SYDVKM. This CDR3 reads CASSLYPTNPEGGPEAFF. The CDR3 nucleotides read TGTGCCAGCAGTTTATATCCTACCAACCCCGAAGGGGGCCCTGAAGCTTTCTTT.

V is TRBV30 and J is TRBJ1-2, with a weak D call TRBD1 (6 bases). The CDR3 contains 13 residues. The V and J ends lost 1 base and 5 bases respectively, with 11 bases between them. CDR1 is GTSNPN, CDR2 SVGIG, per germline (reference sequence). The CDR3 sequence is CAWSEGVGYGYTF. Written as DNA, the CDR3 is TGTGCCTGGAGTGAGGGGGTAGGGTATGGCTACACCTTC.

This clone has just one count. Other nucleotide sequences from this sample produce the same CDR3. The chain carries TRBV4-1 and TRBJ2-7, with D perhaps TRBD1 (7 bases). The CDR3 is 13 residues long. V was shortened by 4 bases and J by 3 bases, with 10 bases between the two germline ends. Germline values: CDR1 MGHRA, CDR2 YSYEKL. Written as DNA, the CDR3 is TGCGCCAGCAGCCTGCGGGACAGCTACGAGCAGTACTTC. Amino acid sequence: CASSLRDSYEQYF.

The V and J genes are TRBV2 and TRBJ2-7; D not resolved. V was clipped by 3 bases and J by 2 bases, with 8 bases between them. Germline V lookup: CDR1 SNHLY, CDR2 FYNNEI. The CDR3 contains 13 residues. This CDR3 reads CASSEFRAYEQYF. The CDR3 DNA follows: TGTGCCAGCAGTGAGTTTCGCGCCTACGAGCAGTACTTC.

Details on this clone: The CDR3 ends on some other residue instead of the conserved phenylalanine or tryptophan, so this is likely a read error. J is TRBJ1-2 and V is TRBV6-5; 7 nucleotides align to TRBD1. In germline, CDR1 is MNHEY, CDR2 SVGAGI. The CDR3 has 13 residues. With V trimmed by 2 bases and J by 6 bases, 3 bases remained unmatched. Here the CDR3 DNA reads TGTGCCAGCAGTTACGAGGGGGCGGATGGCTACACCCTC. This codes for CASSYEGADGYTL.

This chain uses TRBV13 with TRBJ2-2; 7 nucleotides align to TRBD2. V was clipped by 5 bases and J by 3 bases; unmatched bases: 12. Germline values: CDR1 PRHDT, CDR2 FYEKMQ (reference sequence). The CDR3 has 17 residues. CDR3 in DNA: TGTGCCAGCAGCCGATGGGGTGACGGGGGGTACACCGGGGAGCTGTTTTTT. Translation gives CASSRWGDGGYTGELFF.

The chain couples TRBV30 to TRBJ1-1, with D perhaps matching TRBD1 (5 bases). The CDR3 loop spans 15 amino acids. The germline gives CDR1 GTSNPN, CDR2 SVGIG (reference sequence). V gave up 2 bases and J gave up 7 bases, with 20 bases separating them. CDR3 bases: TGTGCCTGGAGTCCAATAGAGACAGTTCGTAGTGAAGCTTTCTTT. Translation: CAWSPIETVRSEAFF.

The chain's CDR3 is CASTQGGGSNYEQYF. In DNA, the CDR3 is TGTGCCAGCACCCAGGGGGGGGGTTCGAACTACGAGCAGTACTTC. The chain links TRBV9 to TRBJ2-7; D may match TRBD1 or TRBD2 (7 bases each). The CDR3 totals 15 residues. From germline, CDR1 is SGDLS and CDR2 YYNGEE. V was cut by 6 bases and J by 3 bases, with 19 bases left in between.

This chain joins TRBV7-9 and TRBJ2-7, with 7 nucleotides matching TRBD1. Germline lookup yields CDR1 SEHNR and CDR2 FQNEAQ (reference sequence). The CDR3 contains 14 residues. After removal of 3 bases from V and 3 bases from J, the junction contained 5 bases not matched to a gene. CDR3 in amino acids: CASSLSGTDYEQYF. The CDR3 nucleotides read TGTGCCAGCAGCTTGTCCGGGACAGACTACGAGCAGTACTTC. Combining the CDR3 with reference TRBV7-9 and TRBJ2-7 gives the whole variable domain DTGVSQNPRHKITKRGQNVTFRCDPISEHNRLYWYRQTLGQGPEFLTYFQNEAQLEKSRLLSDRFSAERPKGSFSTLEIQRTEQGDSAMYLCASSLSGTDYEQYFGPGTRLTVT.

The J gene is TRBJ2-3, the V gene TRBV5-4; 9 bases fit TRBD1. Germline V gene data show CDR1 as SGHNT and CDR2 as YYREEE (reference sequence). The CDR3 spans 15 residues. The junction had 4 bases not matched to a gene; V was cut back by 0 bases and J by 5 bases. The CDR3 spells CASSLGQGVLDTQYF. The CDR3 DNA is TGTGCCAGCAGCTTGGGACAGGGGGTTCTAGATACGCAGTATTTT.

This chain links TRBV5-1 with TRBJ2-5; TRBD2 matches 9 bases. CDR1 SGHRS and CDR2 YFSETQ come from the germline V gene. Trimming cost V 5 bases and J 4 bases; bases outside gene matches: 15. The CDR3 has 17 residues. The CDR3 DNA reads TGCGCCAGCAGAAAAGATTTAGCGGGGGACTTCGGAGAGACCCAGTACTTC. Translated: CASRKDLAGDFGETQYF.

The J gene is TRBJ1-4, the V gene TRBV27, with D hard to call. Deletions cut 8 bases from V and 3 bases from J, with 16 bases between. This CDR3 is 15 amino acids long. Germline CDR1 reads MNHEY; CDR2 reads SMNVEV (reference sequence). The CDR3 sequence: CASAPRDAANEKLFF. CDR3 coding DNA: TGTGCCAGCGCCCCGAGAGACGCAGCTAATGAAAAACTGTTTTTT.

The chain is built from TRBV21-1 and TRBJ2-1; TRBD2, the table's D call, lacks a check against the DNA. TRBV21-1 is marked as a pseudogene. This CDR3 region has 13 residues. CDR3 protein: CASSNPLAGEQFF. The CDR3 DNA is TGTGCCAGCAGCAACCCCCTAGCGGGTGAGCAGTTCTTC.

Comments on this clone: The same CDR3 can be traced to other DNA sequences in this sample. The chain has TRBV7-2 and TRBJ2-2; D might be TRBD1 (6 bases). With 1 base removed from V and 4 bases from J, the gap between germline ends came to 13 bases. CDR1 and CDR2 from the germline V gene are SGHTA and FQGNSA. This CDR3 has 16 amino acids. This CDR3 reads CASSLVLQGSTGELFF. The CDR3 coding sequence is TGTGCCAGCAGCTTAGTATTACAGGGAAGCACCGGGGAGCTGTTTTTT.

The rearrangement links TRBV6-5 to TRBJ1-2; unclear D gene. The CDR3 extends over 14 amino acids. V lost 3 bases and J 3 bases, leaving 11 bases between the germline ends. Germline lookup yields CDR1 MNHEY and CDR2 SVGAGI. CDR3 sequence: CASSYTEGDYGYTF. Here the CDR3 DNA reads TGTGCCAGCAGTTATACCGAGGGAGACTATGGCTACACCTTC.

The rearrangement links TRBV6-6 to TRBJ1-3; D gene uncertain. Germline CDR1 is MNHNY and CDR2 is SVGAGI (reference sequence). The CDR3 consists of 16 residues. Between the trimmed V and J ends, which lost 0 bases and 0 bases, there was a span of 9 bases. The CDR3 nucleotides are TGTGCCAGCAGTTACTCGGCAGAGAGCTCTGGAAACACCATATATTTT. Translation gives CASSYSAESSGNTIYF.

As to this clone: Other DNA variants within this sample encode the same CDR3. The CDR3 coding sequence is TGTGCCAGCAGCCTAGGGACCTCCGGGGAGCAGTACTTC. Its protein product is CASSLGTSGEQYF. This rearrangement joins TRBV7-6 to TRBJ2-7; possibly TRBD1 or TRBD2 for D (5 bases each). Trimming removed 5 bases at V and 7 bases at J, with 15 bases between. CDR1 is SGHVS, CDR2 FNYEAQ, per germline. This CDR3 spans 13 amino acids. The complete variable domain, with remaining parts taken from reference TRBV7-6 and TRBJ2-7, reads GAGVSQSPRYKVTKRGQDVALRCDPISGHVSLYWYRQALGQGPEFLTYFNYEAQQDKSGLPNDRFSAERPEGSISTLTIQRTEQRDSAMYRCASSLGTSGEQYFGPGTRLTVT.

V is TRBV2 and J is TRBJ2-1; TRBD2 matches 9 bases. The V gene's germline CDR1 is SNHLY and CDR2 FYNNEI. CDR3 length equals 17 residues. The V segment lost 1 base and the J segment 6 bases; nucleotides outside the gene matches: 10. The DNA for the CDR3 is TGTGCCAGCAGTGAAGATCCCCCGGGACTAGCCTTCAATGAGCAGTTCTTC. Translating gives CASSEDPPGLAFNEQFF.

A single count supports this clone. The rearrangement links TRBV12-5 to TRBJ1-2; a weak D match, TRBD1 (5 bases). In germline, CDR1 is LGHNT, CDR2 FRNRAP. CDR3 length: 14 residues. Trimming left V 1 base short and J 2 bases short, with 8 bases between. The CDR3 is CASGLEGLNYGYTF. CDR3 coding DNA: TGTGCTAGTGGTTTGGAGGGACTGAACTATGGCTACACCTTC.

The chain recombines TRBV7-6 with TRBJ1-1; a possible D gene is TRBD1 (6 bases). V was shortened by 1 base and J by 6 bases, with 9 bases between the two germline ends. The CDR3 has 13 residues. CDR1 SGHVS and CDR2 FNYEAQ come from the germline V gene. The CDR3 protein is CASSLGEGAEAFF. CDR3 in DNA: TGTGCCAGCAGCTTAGGGGAGGGGGCTGAAGCTTTCTTT. Combining the CDR3 with reference TRBV7-6 and TRBJ1-1 gives the whole variable domain GAGVSQSPRYKVTKRGQDVALRCDPISGHVSLYWYRQALGQGPEFLTYFNYEAQQDKSGLPNDRFSAERPEGSISTLTIQRTEQRDSAMYRCASSLGEGAEAFFGQGTRLTVV.

The J gene is TRBJ1-1, the V gene TRBV27; tentatively, D is TRBD1 (5 bases). Looked up from germline, CDR1 is MNHEY and CDR2 is SMNVEV (reference sequence). Trimming left V 5 bases short and J 8 bases short, with 12 bases between. The CDR3 sequence is 12 residues long. CDR3 bases: TGTGCCAGCAGTCCGGGGACGGAAGAAGCTTTCTTT. Translating gives CASSPGTEEAFF.

The chain couples TRBV14 to TRBJ2-2; D might be TRBD1 (6 bases). The CDR3 loop spans 16 amino acids. The V gene's germline CDR1 is SGHDN and CDR2 FVKESK. V lost 2 bases and J 0 bases, leaving 10 bases between the germline ends. The CDR3 loop is CASSQFQGSNTGELFF. The CDR3 DNA follows: TGTGCCAGCAGCCAATTCCAGGGGTCGAACACCGGGGAGCTGTTTTTT.

CDR3 sequence reads: CASSSWIAGGQETQYF. The CDR3 region has the DNA TGTGCCAGCAGCTCCTGGATAGCGGGAGGACAAGAGACCCAGTACTTC. The chain uses TRBV7-2 and TRBJ2-5; 10 bases are shared with TRBD2. From germline, CDR1 is SGHTA and CDR2 FQGNSA. The CDR3 is 16 residues long. J lost 2 bases, V lost 4 bases, and 7 bases had no gene match.

This clone was seen a handful of times. Other DNA sequences of this sample code for an identical CDR3. V is TRBV9 and J is TRBJ2-7; no definite D call. Germline CDR1 reads SGDLS; CDR2 reads YYNGEE. The CDR3 loop spans 11 amino acids. V was clipped by 3 bases and J by 3 bases, with 4 bases between them. Here the CDR3 reads CASSAGYEQYF. The CDR3 DNA is TGTGCCAGCAGCGCGGGCTACGAGCAGTACTTC.

V gene TRBV4-3 combines with J gene TRBJ2-7; weak D call: TRBD1 (6 bases). The CDR3 runs 17 residues. Looked up from germline, CDR1 is LGHNA and CDR2 is YSLEER. V was trimmed by 1 base and J by 6 bases, leaving 22 bases between them. The CDR3 here is CASSQATGTVRGGEQYF. CDR3 in DNA: TGCGCCAGCAGCCAAGCTACAGGGACGGTGCGTGGTGGCGAGCAGTACTTC.

The rearrangement joins TRBV19 to TRBJ2-1; D is unresolved. The CDR3 spans 11 residues. The germline V and J ends were trimmed by 6 bases and 6 bases, with 6 bases remaining between them. From germline, CDR1 is LNHDA and CDR2 SQIVND (reference sequence). CDR3 amino acids: CASRGFNEQFF. For the CDR3, the DNA is TGTGCCAGTAGAGGGTTCAATGAGCAGTTCTTC.

V usage is TRBV2 and J usage is TRBJ2-7; TRBD2 agrees at 10 bases. The CDR3 totals 14 residues. Germline CDR1 reads SNHLY; CDR2 reads FYNNEI. J lost 3 bases, V lost 5 bases, and 4 bases had no gene match. The CDR3 DNA sequence: TGTGCCAGCAGTCCTAGCGGGAGCTTCTACGAGCAGTACTTC. Encoded protein: CASSPSGSFYEQYF.

Regarding this clone: The identical CDR3 is also encoded by other nucleotide sequences in the sample. The chain recombines TRBV9 with TRBJ2-5, with D possibly being TRBD1 (5 bases). Germline assignment: CDR1 SGDLS and CDR2 YYNGEE. This CDR3 contains 12 residues. V lost 1 base and J 5 bases, leaving 6 bases between the germline ends. The CDR3 DNA sequence: TGTGCCAGCAGCGTATCAGGGGAGACCCAGTACTTC. This translates into CASSVSGETQYF.